This T cell receptor (beta chain) was captured in a study of shared clonotypes between healthy human individuals. Study outcomes and limitations: Sharing of clonotypes among donors was expected to vary with sequencing depth.

This CDR3 has 15 residues. The J segment lost 2 bases and the V segment lost 6 bases, leaving 7 bases of the junction unmatched. Germline V gene data show CDR1 as KGHSH and CDR2 as LQKENI. Method: immunoSEQ multiplex PCR; TCRdb's copy keeps in-frame clones and lacks some. Of about 730,000 clones in the sample, around 77% were seen once. With respect to this clone: Its antigen is still unknown.

The sequence came from a woman aged 25 to 39 in good health. Sequences were obtained from memory CD4+ T cells sorted from blood. As for subset: CD45RA-negative fraction. The chain carries TRBV18 and TRBJ2-5; 9 bases match TRBD2. The CDR3 loop is CASSRLAERQETQYF. The DNA of the CDR3 is TGTGCCAGCTCTCGACTAGCGGAAAGGCAAGAGACCCAGTACTTC.